This TCR beta chain comes out of a study of cytomegalovirus exposure and HLA in healthy donors. Study-level background: Prior work identified some 120 million unique TCR beta sequences in some 180 million T cells. Overall study results and limits: In a later analysis, a missense DCLRE1C variant was linked to TCR beta V- and J-gene trimming. According to a later analysis, donors in an Asian-associated ancestry cluster reportedly had fewer N-insertions than the approximately 670-donor mean.

The PCR used 60 Vbeta and 13 Jbeta primers. Methods used by the authors: A follow-up analysis tallied approximately 85 million unique TCR beta chains, 8.5 million to 14 million shared. TCRdb's copy holds only in-frame clones and misses some; the assay was immunoSEQ multiplex PCR. The V and J calls and the clone size are those of that table, but D and trimming were determined from the DNA. Of a few hundred thousand clones detected, around 82% appear once; the ten largest clones hold under 3%. The table lists this clone with a few counts. The antigen is unknown. The ends lost 3 bases at V and 9 bases at J; junction bases unmatched: 11. The CDR3 runs 16 residues. Germline lookup yields CDR1 MNHEY and CDR2 SMNVEV (reference sequence).

The source is a woman aged 25 to 39 in good health and CMV-seronegative. The chain joins TRBV27 to TRBJ1-6; 7 bases fit TRBD1. Sequenced: PBMCs. The CDR3 protein is CASSFRGDLGTSPLHF. The CDR3 coding sequence is TGTGCCAGCAGTTTCAGGGGGGATTTGGGAACTTCACCCCTCCACTTT.